This TCR beta chain emerged from a study of T cell responses to AZD1222 COVID-19 vaccine. Overall study results and limits: Clonal diversity was possibly underestimated, and white British individuals and females predominated among donors. Increased Spike-specific TCR breadth and depth were observed after two AZD1222 doses.

Second doses were pooled across both intervals (about 4 or about 12 weeks). Clones were read by immunoSEQ multiplex PCR, and TCRdb kept only the in-frame ones, dropping some. The sample lists some 110,000 clones, around nine tenths occurring once. Worth noting for this clone: What it recognizes is unknown.

The CDR3 extends over 12 amino acids. Per germline, CDR1 SQVTM and CDR2 ANQGSEA. After removal of 7 bases from V and 2 bases from J, the junction contained 5 bases not matched to a gene. The TCR sequence derives from an adult who received the AZD1222 COVID-19 vaccine. The sequenced sample was peripheral blood, obtained 28 days after the second AZD1222 dose. The chain uses TRBV29-1 and TRBJ2-7, with 7 positions matching TRBD1. The CDR3 reads CSGGQAPYEQYF. The CDR3 bases are TGCAGCGGTGGACAGGCCCCCTACGAGCAGTACTTC.